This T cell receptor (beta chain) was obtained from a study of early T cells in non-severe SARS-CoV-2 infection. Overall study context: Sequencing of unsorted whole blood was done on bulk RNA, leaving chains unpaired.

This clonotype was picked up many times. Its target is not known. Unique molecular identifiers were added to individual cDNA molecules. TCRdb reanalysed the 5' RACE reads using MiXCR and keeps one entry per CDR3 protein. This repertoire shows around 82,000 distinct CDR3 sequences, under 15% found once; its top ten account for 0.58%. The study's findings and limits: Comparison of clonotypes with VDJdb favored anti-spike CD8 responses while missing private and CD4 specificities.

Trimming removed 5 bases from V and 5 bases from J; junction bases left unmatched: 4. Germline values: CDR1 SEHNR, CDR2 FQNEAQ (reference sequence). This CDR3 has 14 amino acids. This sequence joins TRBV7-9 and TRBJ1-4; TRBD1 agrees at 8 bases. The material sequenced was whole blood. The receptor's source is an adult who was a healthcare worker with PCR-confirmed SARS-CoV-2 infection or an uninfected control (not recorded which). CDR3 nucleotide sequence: TGTGCCAGCAGCCAAGACAGGGGAAATGAAAAACTGTTTTTT. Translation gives CASSQDRGNEKLFF.